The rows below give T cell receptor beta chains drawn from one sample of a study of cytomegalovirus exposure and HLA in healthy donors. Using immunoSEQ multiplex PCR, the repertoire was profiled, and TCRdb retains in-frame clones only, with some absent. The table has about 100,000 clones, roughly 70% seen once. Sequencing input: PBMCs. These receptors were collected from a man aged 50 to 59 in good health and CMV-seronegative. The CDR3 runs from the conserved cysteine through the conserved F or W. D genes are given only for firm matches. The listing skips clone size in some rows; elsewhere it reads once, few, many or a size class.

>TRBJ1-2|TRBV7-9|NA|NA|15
TGTGCCAGCAGCCCCCATCGGACAGTAAACTATGGCTACACCTTC
CASSPHRTVNYGYTF
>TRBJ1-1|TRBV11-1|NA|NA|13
TGTGCCAGCAGCTTAGAGGGGCGAACTGAGGCTTTCTTT
CASSLEGRTEAFF
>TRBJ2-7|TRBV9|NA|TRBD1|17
TGTGCCAGCAGCGCGGTAGGGGACAGGGGGCCAACCTACGAGCAGTACTTC
CASSAVGDRGPTYEQYF
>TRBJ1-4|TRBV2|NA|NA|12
TGTGCCAGCAGGGGGAGGGCGGAAAAACTGTTTTTT
CASRGRAEKLFF
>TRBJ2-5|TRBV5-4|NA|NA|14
TGTGCCAGCAGCACCATCCAGGGCCAAGAGACCCAGTACTTC
CASSTIQGQETQYF
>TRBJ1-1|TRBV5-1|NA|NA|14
TGCGCCAGCAGCCGAACAATTACGGGACATCAAGCTTTCTTT
CASSRTITGHQAFF
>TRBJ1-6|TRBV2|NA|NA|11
TGTGCCAGCAAAGAGGCTTCACCCCTCCACTTT
CASKEASPLHF
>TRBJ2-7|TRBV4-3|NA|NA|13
TGCGCCAGTCTAAGGGACAACCGTTACGAGCAGTACTTC
CASLRDNRYEQYF
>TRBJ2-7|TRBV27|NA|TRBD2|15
TGTGCCAGCAGTCACGGACTAGCGGGAGGAAACGAGCAGTACTTC
CASSHGLAGGNEQYF
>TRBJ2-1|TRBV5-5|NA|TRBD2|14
TGTGCCAGCAGCTTTAGCGGGAGTTACAATGAGCAGTTCTTC
CASSFSGSYNEQFF
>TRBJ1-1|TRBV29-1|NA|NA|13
TGCAGCGTTGAGCAGGGATCGAACACTGAAGCTTTCTTT
CSVEQGSNTEAFF
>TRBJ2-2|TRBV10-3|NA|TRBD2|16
TGTGCCATCTCCCTCCAAGCTAGCGGGTACACCGGGGAGCTGTTTTTT
CAISLQASGYTGELFF
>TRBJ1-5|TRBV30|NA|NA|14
TGTGCCTGGAGCTCCGGGGGGGGTGTGCAGCCCCAGCATTTT
CAWSSGGGVQPQHF
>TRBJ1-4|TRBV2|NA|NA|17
TGTGCCAGCAGCCAGCCTCTTGCAGGGCGAAGTTACGAAAAACTGTTTTTT
CASSQPLAGRSYEKLFF
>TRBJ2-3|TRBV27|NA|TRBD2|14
TGTGCCAGCAGTCGCCTAGCGGGAGCAGATACGCAGTATTTT
CASSRLAGADTQYF
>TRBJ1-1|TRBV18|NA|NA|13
TGTGCCAGCTCACGTCCCGGGGGCACTGAAGCTTTCTTT
CASSRPGGTEAFF
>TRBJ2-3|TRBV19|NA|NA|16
TGTGCCAGTAGTCCCCGGGGCGGGGGCGTCACAGATACGCAGTATTTT
CASSPRGGGVTDTQYF
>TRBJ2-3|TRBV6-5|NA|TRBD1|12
TGTGCCAGCAGTTTACAGGGGGATACGCAGTATTTT
CASSLQGDTQYF
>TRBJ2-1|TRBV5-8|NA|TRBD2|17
TGTGCCAGCAACACCGGGAGGCTAGCGGGAGGGCCGAATGAGCAGTTCTTC
CASNTGRLAGGPNEQFF
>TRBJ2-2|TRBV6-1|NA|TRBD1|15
TGTGCCAGCGGGGGGACAGGGGATGACACCGGGGAGCTGTTTTTT
CASGGTGDDTGELFF
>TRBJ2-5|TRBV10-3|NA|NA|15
TGTGCCATCAGTGAGCCAGGGAATTCCGAAGAGACCCAGTACTTC
CAISEPGNSEETQYF
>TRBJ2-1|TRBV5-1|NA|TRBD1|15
TGCGCCAGCAGCCCCCGGCAGGGGGTAGGATATGAGCAGTTCTTC
CASSPRQGVGYEQFF
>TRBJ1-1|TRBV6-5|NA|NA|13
TGTGCCAGCAGTCGATATTCGGGAACTGAAGCTTTCTTT
CASSRYSGTEAFF
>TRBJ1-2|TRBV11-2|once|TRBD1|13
TGTGCCAGCAGCTTAGCCAGGGGGGACGGCTACACCTTC
CASSLARGDGYTF
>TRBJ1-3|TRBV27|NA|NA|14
TGTGCCAGCAAGCAGGGTGGGACTGGAAACACCATATATTTT
CASKQGGTGNTIYF
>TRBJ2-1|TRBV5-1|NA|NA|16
TGCGCCAGCAGCTTCACCAAAGCGGAACGGAACAATGAGCAGTTCTTC
CASSFTKAERNNEQFF
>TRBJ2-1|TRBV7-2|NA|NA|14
TGTGCCAGCAGCTTGACTGGCCCATACAATGAGCAGTTCTTC
CASSLTGPYNEQFF
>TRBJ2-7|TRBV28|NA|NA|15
TGTGCCAGCAGTTTAAAGGGGTATCTAGACTACGAGCAGTACTTC
CASSLKGYLDYEQYF
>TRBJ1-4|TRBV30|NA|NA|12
TGTGCCTGGACAGCGGGACCAAAAAAACTGTTTTTT
CAWTAGPKKLFF
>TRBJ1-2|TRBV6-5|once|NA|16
TGTGCCAGCAGTTACTCGAGAGCAGGAAGGTACTATGGCTACACCTTC
CASSYSRAGRYYGYTF
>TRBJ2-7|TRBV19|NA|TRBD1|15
TGTGCCAGTAGTCCTACAGGGGCGAGACCCTACGAGCAGTACTTC
CASSPTGARPYEQYF
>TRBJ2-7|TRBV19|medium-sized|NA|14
TGTGCCAGTAGTATGGGGCAGGGGGGCTACGAGCAGTACTTC
CASSMGQGGYEQYF
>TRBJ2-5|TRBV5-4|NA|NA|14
TGTGCCAGCAGCTTGGATCAGGGGAAAGAGACCCAGTACTTC
CASSLDQGKETQYF
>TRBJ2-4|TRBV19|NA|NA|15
TGTGCCAGTAGTAGCCTAGCTGGAGCCAAAAACATTCAGTACTTC
CASSSLAGAKNIQYF
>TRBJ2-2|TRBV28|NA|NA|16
TGTGCCAGCAGTTTGTTCAAGCCACTCTACCCCGGGGAGCTGTTTTTT
CASSLFKPLYPGELFF
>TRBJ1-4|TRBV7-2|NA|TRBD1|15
TGTGCCAGCAGTTACCGACAGGGCCCGAATGAAAAACTGTTTTTT
CASSYRQGPNEKLFF
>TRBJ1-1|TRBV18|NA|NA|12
TGTGCCAGCTCACCCATGGGGGGGGTAGCTTTCTTT
CASSPMGGVAFF
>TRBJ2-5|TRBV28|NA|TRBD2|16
TGTGCCAGCAGTCCTCAAGCGGGGGGGGTTAGGGAGACCCAGTACTTC
CASSPQAGGVRETQYF
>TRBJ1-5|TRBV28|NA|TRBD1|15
TGTGCCAGTTACCAGGGGGCGAGTTTTGCTCAGCCCCAGCATTTT
CASYQGASFAQPQHF
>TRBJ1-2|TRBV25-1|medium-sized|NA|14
TGTGCCAGCAGTGCTCAGGGAATTCTCTATGGCTACACCTTC
CASSAQGILYGYTF
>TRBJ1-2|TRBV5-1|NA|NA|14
TGCGCCAGCAGCTTGGAAGGCCGAGGGTGGGGCTACACCTTC
CASSLEGRGWGYTF
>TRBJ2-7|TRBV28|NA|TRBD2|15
TGTGCCAGCAGTTCCGAAAATAGCGGGAGTTACGAGCAGTACTTC
CASSSENSGSYEQYF
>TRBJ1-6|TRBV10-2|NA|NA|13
TGCGCCAGCGCCGTCAAGCTAGATTCACCCCTCCACTTT
CASAVKLDSPLHF
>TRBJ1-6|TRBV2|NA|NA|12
TGTGCCAGTCGGGCCTATAATTCACCCCTCCACTTT
CASRAYNSPLHF
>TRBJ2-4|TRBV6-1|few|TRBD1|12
TGTGCCAGCACCGACAGGGGGCGATTCGTCGACTTC
CASTDRGRFVDF
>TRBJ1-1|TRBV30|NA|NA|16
TGTGCCTGGAGCCACGGCAGGGACACCTCGAACACTGAAGCTTTCTTT
CAWSHGRDTSNTEAFF
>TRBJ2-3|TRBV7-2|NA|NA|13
TGTGCCAGCAGCTTAGGAGGGCGGGATACGCAGTATTTT
CASSLGGRDTQYF
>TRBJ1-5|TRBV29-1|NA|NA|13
TGCAGCGCGGGGGACGCTCGAGGGCAGCCCCAGCATTTT
CSAGDARGQPQHF
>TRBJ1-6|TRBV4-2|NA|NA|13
TGTGCCAGCAGGGGGCAGGGGAATTCACCCCTCCACTTT
CASRGQGNSPLHF
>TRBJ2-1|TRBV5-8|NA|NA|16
TGTGCCAGCAGCTTGACGCGGCTGATCCTCTACAATGAGCAGTTCTTC
CASSLTRLILYNEQFF
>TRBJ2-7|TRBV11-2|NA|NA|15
TGTGCCAGCAGCTTAGTTGCAGCGGGCACCTACGAGCAGTACTTC
CASSLVAAGTYEQYF
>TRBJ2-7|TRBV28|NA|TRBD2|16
TGTGCCAGCATAGGGGGACTAGCGGGAGGGTGGGACGAGCAGTACTTC
CASIGGLAGGWDEQYF
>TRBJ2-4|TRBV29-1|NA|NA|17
TGCAGCGTTGAGGCGGGTGGGGACAACCTAGCCAAAAACATTCAGTACTTC
CSVEAGGDNLAKNIQYF
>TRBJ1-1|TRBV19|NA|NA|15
TGTGCCAGTAGTCCCACACCGTCGGGGGTGTCTGAAGCTTTCTTT
CASSPTPSGVSEAFF